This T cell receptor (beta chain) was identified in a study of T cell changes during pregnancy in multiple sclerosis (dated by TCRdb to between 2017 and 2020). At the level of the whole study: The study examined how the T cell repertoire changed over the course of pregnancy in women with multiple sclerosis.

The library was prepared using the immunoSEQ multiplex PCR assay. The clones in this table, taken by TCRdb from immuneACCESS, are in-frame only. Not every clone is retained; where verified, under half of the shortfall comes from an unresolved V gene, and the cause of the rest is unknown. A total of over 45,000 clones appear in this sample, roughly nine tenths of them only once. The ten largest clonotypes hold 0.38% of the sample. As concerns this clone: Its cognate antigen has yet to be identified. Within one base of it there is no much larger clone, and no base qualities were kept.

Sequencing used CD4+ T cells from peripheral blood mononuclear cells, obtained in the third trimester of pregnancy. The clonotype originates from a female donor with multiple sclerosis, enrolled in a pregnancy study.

The DNA is as follows: TGTGCCAGCAGCCCTGGGACGGGAGAGTATGGCTACACCTTC. This sequence encodes CASSPGTGEYGYTF. The chain links TRBV2 with TRBJ1-2; possibly the D gene is TRBD1, per 5 matching bases. Relative to germline, V is 6 bases shorter and J is 5 bases shorter, with 16 bases between their ends. Spanning cysteine to phenylalanine, the CDR3 consists of 14 amino acids. Only the CDR3 region is kept as DNA, spanning 42 bases read in frame from base 1. CDR1 and CDR2 are drawn from the germline V gene: SNHLY, FYNNEI.